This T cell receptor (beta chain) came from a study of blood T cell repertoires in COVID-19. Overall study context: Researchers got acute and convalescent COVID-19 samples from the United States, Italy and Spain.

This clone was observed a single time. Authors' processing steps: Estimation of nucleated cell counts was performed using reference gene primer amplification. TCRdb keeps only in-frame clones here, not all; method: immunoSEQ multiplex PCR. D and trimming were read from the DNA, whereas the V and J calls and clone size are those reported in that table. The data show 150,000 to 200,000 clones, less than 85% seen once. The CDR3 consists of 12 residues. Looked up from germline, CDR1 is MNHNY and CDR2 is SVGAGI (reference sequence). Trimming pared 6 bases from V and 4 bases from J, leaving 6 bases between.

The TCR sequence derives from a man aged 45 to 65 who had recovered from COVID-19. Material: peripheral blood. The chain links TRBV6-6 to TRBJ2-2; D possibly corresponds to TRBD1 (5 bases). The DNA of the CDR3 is TGTGCCAGCAGACAGGTCACCGGGGAGCTGTTTTTT. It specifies CASRQVTGELFF.